The 22 T cell receptor beta chains below come from one sample, sequenced in a study of radiotherapy plus CTLA-4 blockade in lung cancer. Sequencing was performed with immunoSEQ multiplex PCR; in TCRdb, only in-frame clones are kept and a portion is missing. This table holds roughly 100,000 clones, more than 75% found once. Sequencing was performed on peripheral blood, taken from a patient treated with radiotherapy plus ipilimumab. The receptor source for this set is a human donor with non-small cell lung cancer that progressed on radiotherapy plus ipilimumab. Some clones in this sample may be carry-over from other donors' samples.

The chain links TRBV7-3 to TRBJ2-6; 7 bases map to TRBD2. The CDR3 is 18 amino acids. Losses at the gene ends were 4 bases for V and 0 bases for J; bases not matched to a gene: 9. Looked up from germline, CDR1 is SGHTA and CDR2 is FQGTGA. The CDR3 DNA is TGTGCCAGCAGCTCAAGAGCGGGCGGGAGCTCTGGGGCCAACGTCCTGACTTTC. Protein: CASSSRAGGSSGANVLTF.

The J gene is TRBJ2-6, the V gene TRBV7-9; D unresolved. This CDR3 has 16 amino acids. The V gene's germline CDR1 is SEHNR and CDR2 FQNEAQ (reference sequence). Trimming pared 1 base from V and 1 base from J, leaving 8 bases between. This CDR3 is CASSLVANSGANVLTF. The DNA for the CDR3 is TGTGCCAGCAGCTTAGTGGCGAATTCTGGGGCCAACGTCCTGACTTTC.

This sequence joins TRBV27 and TRBJ2-1; D possibly uses TRBD1 or TRBD2 (6 bases each). V lost 7 bases and J lost 2, with 12 bases in between. CDR3 length: 14 amino acids. Germline CDR1 is MNHEY and CDR2 is SMNVEV (reference sequence). CDR3 in amino acids: CASKVGGPYNEQFF. Written as DNA, the CDR3 is TGTGCCAGCAAGGTGGGGGGCCCCTACAATGAGCAGTTCTTC.

This sequence joins TRBV7-3 and TRBJ1-1; possible D gene TRBD1, 5 bases. V gave up 5 bases and J gave up 4 bases, with 8 bases separating them. The CDR3 consists of 12 residues. Germline-derived CDR1 and CDR2 are SGHTA and FQGTGA. CDR3 bases: TGTGCCAGCAGCCGGGGGTTCACTGAAGCTTTCTTT. This gives the protein CASSRGFTEAFF.

The chain joins TRBV19 to TRBJ1-3, with no clear D. Trimming took off 3 bases at V and 0 bases at J, with 9 bases between the two ends. This CDR3 region has 15 residues. Germline CDR1 is LNHDA and CDR2 is SQIVND (reference sequence). The CDR3 DNA sequence: TGTGCCAGTAGTATTGATGGGGACTCTGGAAACACCATATATTTT. It translates to CASSIDGDSGNTIYF.

This rearrangement joins TRBV5-1 to TRBJ2-7, with 10 bases matching TRBD1. This CDR3 is 14 amino acids long. J gave up 4 bases and V 2 bases, and 3 bases lay outside the gene matches. Per germline, CDR1 SGHRS and CDR2 YFSETQ. CDR3 DNA sequence: TGCGCCAGCAGCTTTGGACAGGGGGGGTACGAGCAGTACTTC. This sequence encodes CASSFGQGGYEQYF.

The chain carries TRBV4-3 and TRBJ2-7; D possibly corresponds to TRBD1 (6 bases). CDR3 length: 16 amino acids. Germline CDR1 LGHNA, CDR2 YSLEER. The V end lost 1 base, the J end lost 3 bases, and 16 bases lay between the germline ends. Written as DNA, the CDR3 is TGCGCCAGCAGCCAAGTGAGAGGGACACTGGTCTACGAGCAGTACTTC. This encodes CASSQVRGTLVYEQYF.

CDR3: CASSISGSANEQFF. CDR3 sequence (DNA): TGTGCCAGTAGTATTTCAGGGTCCGCCAATGAGCAGTTCTTC. The gene calls are TRBV19 and TRBJ2-1; a weak D match, TRBD1 (5 bases). CDR3 length: 14 residues. Trimming left V 3 bases short and J 6 bases short, with 12 bases between. CDR1 is LNHDA, CDR2 SQIVND, per germline (reference sequence).

The V call is TRBV6-4, the J call TRBJ2-3, with unresolved D. The germline V gene encodes CDR1 MRHNA and CDR2 SNTAGT. This CDR3 is 13 amino acids long. V was trimmed by 2 bases and J by 3 bases, leaving 6 bases between them. CDR3 nucleotide sequence: TGTGCCAGCAGTGACGTAGCAACAGATACGCAGTATTTT. It encodes CASSDVATDTQYF.

The CDR3 reads CASSVAQDSFYEQYF. Written as DNA, the CDR3 is TGTGCCAGCAGCGTAGCTCAGGACAGCTTCTACGAGCAGTACTTC. V gene TRBV9 combines with J gene TRBJ2-7, with D tentatively TRBD1 (6 bases). Trimming shortened V by 0 bases and J by 3 bases, and 13 bases separated the two germline ends. The CDR3 length is 15 residues. In germline, CDR1 is SGDLS, CDR2 YYNGEE. Based on the CDR3 plus reference TRBV9 and TRBJ2-7, the full variable domain is DSGVTQTPKHLITATGQRVTLRCSPRSGDLSVYWYQQSLDQGLQFLIQYYNGEERAKGNILERFSAQQFPDLHSELNLSSLELGDSALYFCASSVAQDSFYEQYFGPGTRLTVT.

The chain carries TRBV27 and TRBJ2-5, with TRBD2 matching 9 bases. Trimming took 1 base from V and 7 from J; bases not matched to a gene: 7. The CDR3 consists of 15 residues. The germline V gene has CDR1 MNHEY and CDR2 SMNVEV (reference sequence). The CDR3 sequence is CASSLWASGEGTQYF. CDR3 DNA: TGTGCCAGCAGTTTATGGGCTAGCGGGGAAGGGACCCAGTACTTC.

V usage is TRBV5-1 and J usage is TRBJ2-2, with D maybe TRBD2 (6 bases). This CDR3 has 16 amino acids. V was trimmed by 4 bases and J by 0 bases, leaving 13 bases between them. The V gene's germline CDR1 is SGHRS and CDR2 YFSETQ. CDR3 sequence: CASSPMRGPNTGELFF. CDR3 sequence (DNA): TGCGCCAGCAGCCCGATGCGGGGCCCGAACACCGGGGAGCTGTTTTTT.

This clone was observed a few times. V gene TRBV4-2 combines with J gene TRBJ2-3; TRBD2 matches 16 bases. CDR1 and CDR2 (germline): LGHNA, YNFKEQ. The CDR3 loop spans 17 amino acids. V trimming: 2 bases; J trimming: 6 bases; junction bases outside the gene matches: 5. The CDR3 DNA sequence: TGTGCCAGCAGCCAAACCGGGACTAGCGGGGGGGGTGATACGCAGTATTTT. It codes for CASSQTGTSGGGDTQYF.

This sequence joins TRBV6-5 and TRBJ1-4; TRBD1 is a possible D gene (6 bases). Trimming stripped 0 bases from V and 4 bases from J, with 12 bases between. The CDR3 is made up of 16 amino acids. CDR1 and CDR2 from the germline V gene are MNHEY and SVGAGI. The CDR3 DNA reads TGTGCCAGCAGTTACTCGGGGGCGCCTGTTAATGAAAAACTGTTTTTT. Translation gives CASSYSGAPVNEKLFF.

The genes are TRBV28 and TRBJ2-5; D call uncertain. With 6 bases removed from V and 1 base from J, the gap between germline ends came to 6 bases. Germline assignment: CDR1 MDHEN and CDR2 SYDVKM. The CDR3 runs to 12 residues. CDR3 nucleotide sequence: TGTGCCAGCAGCCGCCCCCAAGAGACCCAGTACTTC. Its protein is CASSRPQETQYF.

The J gene is TRBJ1-1, the V gene TRBV5-6; D is uncertain. Germline CDR1 SGHDT, CDR2 YYEEEE. The CDR3 runs to 14 residues. V was cut by 0 bases and J by 11 bases, with 17 bases left in between. The CDR3 spells CASSLDGPIQVAFF. The CDR3 nucleotides read TGTGCCAGCAGCTTGGACGGGCCGATTCAAGTGGCTTTCTTT.

This clone was seen a single time. The chain has TRBV9 and TRBJ1-2, with D possibly matching TRBD1 (5 bases). This CDR3 contains 16 residues. V dropped 0 bases and J dropped 1 base, with 13 bases sitting between them. The germline V gene encodes CDR1 SGDLS and CDR2 YYNGEE. CDR3 protein: CASSVDQGGFNYGYTF. In DNA, the CDR3 is TGTGCCAGCAGCGTAGATCAGGGAGGGTTTAACTATGGCTACACCTTC.

This chain uses TRBV7-3 with TRBJ1-1, with TRBD1 identical over 9 bases. The CDR3 runs 15 residues. The J segment lost 3 bases and the V segment lost 1 base, leaving 3 bases of the junction unmatched. The germline V gene has CDR1 SGHTA and CDR2 FQGTGA. The CDR3 region is CASSLIGQGYTEAFF. Written as DNA, the CDR3 is TGTGCCAGCAGCTTAATCGGACAGGGGTACACTGAAGCTTTCTTT.

The chain uses TRBV7-3 and TRBJ2-1; 8 bases align to TRBD1. The CDR3 runs to 17 residues. V lost 2 bases, J lost 9 bases, and 15 bases stayed unmatched. Germline CDR1 SGHTA, CDR2 FQGTGA. The CDR3 DNA sequence: TGTGCCAGCAGCTTAGATACCGGGACAGGAGGGCTAGGTGAGCAGTTCTTC. Protein product: CASSLDTGTGGLGEQFF.

The V and J genes are TRBV7-9 and TRBJ1-2; 9 bases are shared with TRBD1. The CDR3 consists of 13 residues. Germline-derived CDR1 and CDR2 are SEHNR and FQNEAQ (reference sequence). The ends lost 6 bases at V and 7 bases at J; junction bases unmatched: 6. This CDR3 is CASRPTGGVGYTF. The DNA for the CDR3 is TGTGCCAGCAGGCCCACAGGGGGCGTTGGCTACACCTTC. The variable domain in full, completed from reference TRBV7-9 and TRBJ1-2, reads DTGVSQNPRHKITKRGQNVTFRCDPISEHNRLYWYRQTLGQGPEFLTYFQNEAQLEKSRLLSDRFSAERPKGSFSTLEIQRTEQGDSAMYLCASRPTGGVGYTFGSGTRLTVV.

CDR3 amino acids: CASSGGPQETQYF. CDR3 DNA sequence: TGTGCCAGCAGCGGGGGCCCCCAAGAGACCCAGTACTTC. This rearrangement joins TRBV6-5 to TRBJ2-5, with D perhaps being TRBD1 or TRBD2 (6 bases each). This CDR3 has 13 residues. Germline V CDR1 and CDR2: MNHEY, SVGAGI. Trimming left V 6 bases short and J 1 base short, with 9 bases between.

CDR3 in amino acids: CASSISGNPPLHF. The DNA for the CDR3 is TGTGCCAGTAGTATATCAGGGAACCCACCCCTCCACTTT. This sequence joins TRBV19 and TRBJ1-6; possibly TRBD1 for D (5 bases). Trimming removed 2 bases at V and 11 bases at J, with 10 bases between. The germline V gene has CDR1 LNHDA and CDR2 SQIVND (reference sequence). The CDR3 loop spans 13 amino acids.